This TCR beta chain was sequenced in a study of blood T cell repertoires in COVID-19. Assay used: immunoSEQ multiplex PCR; TCRdb lists only in-frame clones, some missing. The sample records about 58,000 clones, about 85% being singletons. There are 11 residues in the CDR3. Germline CDR1 MDHEN, CDR2 SYDVKM. Trimming took off 7 bases at V and 4 bases at J, with 8 bases between the two ends. The chain carries TRBV28 and TRBJ2-7; D possibly corresponds to TRBD1 (6 bases). The sequenced sample was peripheral blood. The clonotype was recovered from a woman between 70 and 85 years old with active COVID-19. The DNA for the CDR3 is TGTGCCAGCACCCAGGGGTACGAGCAGTACTTC. This codes for CASTQGYEQYF.